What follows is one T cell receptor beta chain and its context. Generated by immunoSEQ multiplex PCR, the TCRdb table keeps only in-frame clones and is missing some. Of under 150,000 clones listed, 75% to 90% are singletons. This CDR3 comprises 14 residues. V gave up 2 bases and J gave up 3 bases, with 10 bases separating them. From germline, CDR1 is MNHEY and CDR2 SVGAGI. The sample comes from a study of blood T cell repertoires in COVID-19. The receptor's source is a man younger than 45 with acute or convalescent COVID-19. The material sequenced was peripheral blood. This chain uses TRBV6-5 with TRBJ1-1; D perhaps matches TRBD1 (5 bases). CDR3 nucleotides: TGTGCCAGCAGTTACGCAGGGAAATACACTGAAGCTTTCTTT. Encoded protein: CASSYAGKYTEAFF.